The entry that follows covers one TCR beta chain sequence. This record comes from a study of radiotherapy plus CTLA-4 blockade in lung cancer. The germline gives CDR1 MDHEN, CDR2 SYDVKM. V was clipped by 2 bases and J by 4 bases; unmatched bases: 11. The CDR3 covers 18 residues. Method: immunoSEQ multiplex PCR; TCRdb's copy keeps in-frame clones and lacks some. The top ten hold roughly 25% of the sample, which has about 49,000 clones, approximately 84% seen once. This material consisted of peripheral blood, taken from a patient treated with radiotherapy plus ipilimumab. This chain joins TRBV28 and TRBJ2-1, with 10 bases fitting TRBD1. The sequence was obtained from a human donor with non-small cell lung cancer whose response to radiotherapy plus ipilimumab could not be evaluated. Here the CDR3 reads CASSLSLDPGQGYNEQFF. CDR3 DNA sequence: TGTGCCAGCAGTTTAAGCTTAGACCCGGGACAGGGGTACAATGAGCAGTTCTTC. The complete variable domain, with remaining parts taken from reference TRBV28 and TRBJ2-1, reads DVKVTQSSRYLVKRTGEKVFLECVQDMDHENMFWYRQDPGLGLRLIYFSYDVKMKEKGDIPEGYSVSREKKERFSLILESASTNQTSMYLCASSLSLDPGQGYNEQFFGPGTRLTVL.